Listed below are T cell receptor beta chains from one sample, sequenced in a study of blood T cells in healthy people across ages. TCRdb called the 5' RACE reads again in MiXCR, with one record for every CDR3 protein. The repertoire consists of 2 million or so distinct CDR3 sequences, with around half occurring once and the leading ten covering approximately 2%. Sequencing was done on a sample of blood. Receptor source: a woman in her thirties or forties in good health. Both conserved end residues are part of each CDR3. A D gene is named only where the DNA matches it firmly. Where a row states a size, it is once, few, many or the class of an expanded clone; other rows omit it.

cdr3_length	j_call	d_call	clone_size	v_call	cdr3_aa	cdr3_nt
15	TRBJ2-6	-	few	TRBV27	CATSTGGSGANVLTF	TGTGCCACCTCGACCGGGGGCTCTGGGGCCAACGTCCTGACTTTC
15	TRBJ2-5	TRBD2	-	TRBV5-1	CASSLLATREETQYF	TGCGCCAGCAGCTTACTAGCGACCAGGGAGGAGACCCAGTACTTC
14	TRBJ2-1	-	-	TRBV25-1	CASSDVGYGNEQFF	TGTGCCAGCAGTGATGTGGGGTATGGGAATGAGCAGTTCTTC
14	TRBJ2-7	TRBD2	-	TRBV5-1	CASSLAYGGNEQYF	TGCGCCAGCAGCTTGGCCTACGGGGGGAATGAGCAGTACTTC
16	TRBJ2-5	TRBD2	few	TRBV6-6	CASSPKRGGSGETQYF	TGTGCCAGCAGCCCTAAACGGGGGGGGAGCGGAGAGACCCAGTACTTC
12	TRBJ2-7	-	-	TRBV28	CASSFPDYEQYF	TGTGCCAGCAGTTTCCCCGACTACGAGCAGTACTTC
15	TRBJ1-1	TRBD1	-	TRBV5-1	CASSWGTALNTEAFF	TGCGCCAGCAGCTGGGGGACAGCTCTGAACACTGAAGCTTTCTTT
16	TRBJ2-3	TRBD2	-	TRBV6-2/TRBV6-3	CASTAGTSGFTDTQYF	TGTGCCAGCACCGCCGGGACTAGCGGGTTCACAGATACGCAGTATTTT
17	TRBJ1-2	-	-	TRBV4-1	CASSQDPPPGANCGYTF	TGCGCCAGCAGCCAAGATCCCCCTCCAGGGGCAAACTGTGGCTACACCTTC
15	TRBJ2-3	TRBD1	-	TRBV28	CASSLLTGGRDTQYF	TGTGCCAGCAGTTTACTCACAGGGGGGAGAGATACGCAGTATTTT
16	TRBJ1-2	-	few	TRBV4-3	CASSHPGGGDAYGYTF	TGCGCCAGCAGCCATCCTGGGGGAGGGGACGCCTATGGCTACACCTTC
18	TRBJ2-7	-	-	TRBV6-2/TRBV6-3	CASSYSTDRGKSSYEQYF	TGTGCCAGCAGTTACTCGACTGATAGAGGAAAGAGCTCCTACGAGCAGTACTTC
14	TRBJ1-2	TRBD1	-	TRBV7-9	CASSRGQGAAGYTF	TGTGCCAGCAGCAGGGGACAGGGGGCGGCTGGCTACACCTTC